These 7 T cell receptor beta chains came from one sample sequenced in a study of patients and donors after allogeneic stem cell transplantation. MiXCR, applied by TCRdb to the RT-PCR reads, yields one record per CDR3 protein. The top ten clones hold over 35% of a sample with a few hundred distinct CDR3 sequences, approximately 1.2% of them seen once. Source material: blood, either unsorted or a sorted T cell fraction (not recorded which). The receptor set was obtained from a human donor who was either an allogeneic HSCT recipient or a stem cell or donor lymphocyte infusion donor (not recorded which). It is not recorded whose cells these are; they may come from a transplant donor.

Sample share makes this clonotype medium-sized. V gene TRBV12-3 or TRBV12-4 combines with J gene TRBJ2-1; D is unresolved. V lost 5 bases and J lost 2, with 1 base in between. The CDR3 has 11 residues. The CDR3 loop reads CASSAYNEQFF. CDR3 DNA sequence: TGTGCCAGCAGTGCCTACAATGAGCAGTTCTTC.

This clonotype is labeled large. CDR3 sequence: CSVEGLAGHYEQYF. The DNA of the CDR3 is TGCAGCGTTGAGGGACTAGCGGGCCACTACGAGCAGTACTTC. The chain is built from TRBV29-1 and TRBJ2-7; 12 bases map to TRBD2. The CDR3 extends over 14 amino acids. The germline CDR1 and CDR2 sequences are SQVTM and ANQGSEA. Trimming took 3 bases from V and 3 from J; bases not matched to a gene: 3.

This clonotype was seen a handful of times. The chain uses TRBV5-6 and TRBJ2-7, with a possible D match to TRBD1 (6 bases). The CDR3 extends over 14 amino acids. The V end was cut by 5 bases, the J end by 4 bases, with 16 bases between. The V gene's germline CDR1 is SGHDT and CDR2 YYEEEE. Here the CDR3 DNA reads TGTGCCAGCAGGAAACAGGGCCAGCCGTACGAGCAGTACTTC. Protein sequence: CASRKQGQPYEQYF.

By sample share, this clonotype is hyperexpanded (1% or more). The chain has TRBV27 and TRBJ2-6; no clear D gene. Germline lookup yields CDR1 MNHEY and CDR2 SMNVEV (reference sequence). Trimming took off 3 bases at V and 1 base at J, with 10 bases between the two ends. This CDR3 is built from 16 residues. CDR3 in amino acids: CASSFTLGSGANVLTF. In nucleotides, the CDR3 is TGTGCCAGCAGTTTTACCTTAGGTTCTGGGGCCAACGTCCTGACTTTC.

This clonotype counts as medium-sized. This chain joins TRBV7-6 and TRBJ2-7; the D gene could be TRBD1 or TRBD2 (7 bases each). Trimming left V 3 bases short and J 5 bases short, with 14 bases between. The CDR3 covers 14 residues. Germline CDR1 reads SGHVS; CDR2 reads FNYEAQ. In nucleotides, the CDR3 is TGTGCCAGCAGCTTGGGAGGGGGCCGGCACGAGCAGTACTTC. It codes for CASSLGGGRHEQYF.

This clonotype is medium-sized in the sample. V and J are TRBV7-2 and TRBJ2-6; no firm D call. V shed 2 bases and J shed 9 bases, with 14 bases lying between them. Germline CDR1 reads SGHTA; CDR2 reads FQGNSA. The CDR3 consists of 15 residues. Written as DNA, the CDR3 is TGTGCCAGCAGCTTACAGCCAACCACCAACAACGTCCTGACTTTC. Translated, it gives CASSLQPTTNNVLTF.

This clonotype is large (0.1 to 1%) in the sample. The V gene is TRBV29-1, the J gene TRBJ2-6; D remains unclear. This CDR3 contains 13 residues. CDR1 is SQVTM and CDR2 is ANQGSEA in the germline V gene. Trimming stripped 6 bases from V and 0 bases from J, with 6 bases between. The CDR3 loop is CSVRSSGANVLTF. The CDR3 nucleotides are TGCAGCGTCAGAAGCTCTGGGGCCAACGTCCTGACTTTC.